A selection of T cell receptor beta chains follows, all from one sample in a study of blood T cells in healthy people across ages. TCRdb used MiXCR to reprocess the 5' RACE reads, holding one entry per CDR3 protein. In the table there are some 640,000 distinct CDR3 sequences, approximately 30% of which are singletons. Sequenced material: blood. The receptors originated from a woman older than 75 in good health. The CDR3 runs from the conserved cysteine through the conserved F or W. Fields, in order: D gene, V gene, J gene, clone size, CDR3 DNA, CDR3 protein. The D gene is left open where the match is weak. Clone size is given for some rows only: seen once, a few or many times, or a class if the clone is expanded.

-	TRBV30	TRBJ1-1	few	TGTGCCTGGAGTTCCTTGGACAGGAACACTGAAGCTTTCTTT	CAWSSLDRNTEAFF
TRBD2	TRBV7-3	TRBJ2-5	-	TGTGCCAGCAGCTTGGGTACTAGCGGGTACTACAATGAGCAGTACTTC	CASSLGTSGYYNEQYF
-	TRBV27	TRBJ2-7	many	TGTGCCAGCCGCCGGCAGGGAGGCTCCTACGAGCAGTACTTC	CASRRQGGSYEQYF
TRBD1	TRBV7-2	TRBJ1-6	few	TGTGCCAGCAGCTTTAGACAGGGGGAATCACCCCTCCACTTT	CASSFRQGESPLHF
-	TRBV12-5	TRBJ1-1	-	TGTGCTAGTGGCCTGAATGAAGCTTTCTTT	CASGLNEAFF
TRBD1	TRBV30	TRBJ2-6	-	TGTGCCTGGACCCGAGGGGGCGATGGGGCCAACGTCCTGACTTTC	CAWTRGGDGANVLTF
TRBD2	TRBV12-3/TRBV12-4	TRBJ2-3	-	TGTGCCAGCAGTTCCGGGACTAGCACAGATACGGAGTATTTT	CASSSGTSTDTEYF
-	TRBV13	TRBJ1-1	-	TGTGCCAGCAGCTCCAGACAGTGGAACACTGAAGCCTTCTTT	CASSSRQWNTEAFF
TRBD2	TRBV5-1	TRBJ2-1	-	TGCGCCAGCAGCTTATCGGGGGGGACACGGAATGAGCAGTTCTTC	CASSLSGGTRNEQFF
TRBD2	TRBV9	TRBJ2-3	many	TGTGCCAGCAGCGTAGGGGTGACTAGCCGAGCCACAGATACGCAGTATTTT	CASSVGVTSRATDTQYF
TRBD1	TRBV7-2	TRBJ1-2	-	TGTGCCAGCAGACCCACTCGTTACAGGGGGAGAGGAGGCTACACCTTC	CASRPTRYRGRGGYTF
-	TRBV14	TRBJ2-2	few	TGTGCCAGCAGCCAAAAGGCGGGGACCGGGGAGCTGTTTTTT	CASSQKAGTGELFF
TRBD2	TRBV6-5	TRBJ2-7	many	TGTGCCAGCAGTCCTAGCGGAACCAGCTCCTACGAGCAGTACTTC	CASSPSGTSSYEQYF
TRBD2	TRBV20-1	TRBJ2-1	many	TGCAGTGCTAGTTCCTTAGCGGGGCCGCTTGGAGATGAGCAGTTCTTC	CSASSLAGPLGDEQFF
TRBD1	TRBV5-1	TRBJ1-5	few	TGCGCCAGCAGCCAGGGGGGCAATCAGCTCCAGCATTTT	CASSQGGNQLQHF
TRBD1	TRBV6-1	TRBJ1-2	few	TGTGCCAGCGGGGGGGGGACAGGGGACTATGGCTACACCTTC	CASGGGTGDYGYTF
TRBD2	TRBV6-5	TRBJ2-1	many	TGTGCCAGCAGTTACGAGCGGGGGGGCCGGGATGAGCAGTTCTTC	CASSYERGGRDEQFF
-	TRBV2	TRBJ2-2	-	TGTGCCAGCAGATTACGTCCGGACACCGGGGAGCTGTTTTTT	CASRLRPDTGELFF
-	TRBV12-3/TRBV12-4	TRBJ1-3	few	TGTGCCAGCAGTTTTCTCGACTCTGGAAACACCATATATTTT	CASSFLDSGNTIYF
-	TRBV20-1	TRBJ1-6	-	TGCGGTGCGAGAGATACGAGCTCCTATAATTCACCCCTCCACTTT	CGARDTSSYNSPLHF
TRBD1	TRBV14	TRBJ1-1	many	TGTGCCAGCAGCCAGACAACAGGGGGGAACACTGAAGCTTTCTTT	CASSQTTGGNTEAFF
TRBD2	TRBV4-1	TRBJ2-3	few	TGCGCCAGCAGCCAAGACCATTCTAGCGGGGGCATTCCTAGCACAGATACGCAGTATTTT	CASSQDHSSGGIPSTDTQYF
-	TRBV6-1	TRBJ1-1	few	TGTGCCAGCAGGAATAACCGTCTGAGCGACACTGAAGCTTTCTTT	CASRNNRLSDTEAFF
-	TRBV30	TRBJ2-3	-	TGTGCCTGGAGTGTACCGGACTACAGCACAGATACGCAGTATTTT	CAWSVPDYSTDTQYF
-	TRBV5-6	TRBJ2-1	many	TGTGCCAGCAGCTTTCCCAGGGGCAATGAGCAGTTCTTC	CASSFPRGNEQFF
-	TRBV12-3/TRBV12-4	TRBJ2-7	many	TGTGCCAGCAGTTTTAACGCCCTCAACCACGAGCAGTACTTC	CASSFNALNHEQYF
TRBD2	TRBV30	TRBJ2-3	many	TGTGCCTGGAGTGCTACTAGCGGGGGTGCAGATACGCAGTATTTT	CAWSATSGGADTQYF
-	TRBV7-2	TRBJ2-1	many	TGTGCCAGCAGCTCCTTGGGGGGGGCGTCCTCTGAGCAGTTCTTC	CASSSLGGASSEQFF
-	TRBV10-3	TRBJ2-7	many	TGTGCCATCAGCTTCGACAGAAGGAAAGCCTACGAGCAGTACTTC	CAISFDRRKAYEQYF
-	TRBV6-2/TRBV6-3	TRBJ2-3	many	TGTGCCAGCAGACCCGGGGTCACAGATACGCAGTATTTT	CASRPGVTDTQYF
-	TRBV5-6	TRBJ2-7	once	TGTGCCAGCAGCTTTGAAGAGCACGAGCAGTACTTC	CASSFEEHEQYF
-	TRBV15	TRBJ1-1	few	TGTGCCACCAGCAGCAACAGGGCTGGGACTGAAGCTTTCTTT	CATSSNRAGTEAFF
TRBD1	TRBV5-1	TRBJ2-7	-	TGCGCCAGCAGCCTTGGGCAGGGGGCTGTCTACGTGCAGTACTTC	CASSLGQGAVYVQYF
-	TRBV20-1	TRBJ2-7	-	TGCAGTGCTAGAGATTACACCGAGCAGTACTTC	CSARDYTEQYF
TRBD2	TRBV7-9	TRBJ2-5	many	TGTGCCAGCAGCTTAGGACTAGCGGGACTGAAAGAGACCCAGTACTTC	CASSLGLAGLKETQYF
-	TRBV3-1	TRBJ2-1	few	TGTGCCAGCAGCCAAGAGAAGTGGAGAAATGAGCAGTTCTTC	CASSQEKWRNEQFF
TRBD2	TRBV24-1	TRBJ2-1	many	TGTGCCACCGGGTCGGGAGGGTCCAACAATGAGCAGTTCTTC	CATGSGGSNNEQFF
TRBD2	TRBV6-5	TRBJ2-1	many	TGTGCCAGCAGCCGCGGGGGGGAGAGCTCCTACAATGAGCAGTTCTTC	CASSRGGESSYNEQFF
-	TRBV28	TRBJ1-2	-	TGTGCCAGCAGTTTATTGGGGGGCGCCGGCTATGGCTACACCTTC	CASSLLGGAGYGYTF
TRBD1	TRBV6-6	TRBJ2-7	once	TGTGCCAGCAGTTACTCCGGGGACAGGCCTTACGAGCAGTACTTC	CASSYSGDRPYEQYF
-	TRBV29-1	TRBJ1-1	many	TGCAGCGCCTTAGTTGGCGGGGGACGAATGAACACTGAAGCTTTCTTT	CSALVGGGRMNTEAFF
TRBD2	TRBV7-7	TRBJ2-5	many	TGTGCTAGCAGCCAGGGGCTCCGGGGGGGCCAAGAGACCCAGTACTTC	CASSQGLRGGQETQYF
TRBD1	TRBV12-3/TRBV12-4	TRBJ1-1	-	TGTGCCAGCAGTCCCACGGACAGGGTAGTCACTGAAGCTTTCTTT	CASSPTDRVVTEAFF
-	TRBV20-1	TRBJ2-5	once	TGCAGTGCTAGAGGGCGGGCCCAGGAGACCCAGTACTTC	CSARGRAQETQYF